This TCR beta chain was profiled in a study of shared clonotypes between healthy human individuals. Generated by immunoSEQ multiplex PCR, the TCRdb table keeps only in-frame clones and is missing some. The sample includes 490,000 or so clones, approximately 80% of them seen just once. This clone was detected once. The material sequenced was PBMCs. This sequence originates from a woman in her thirties or forties in good health. Some clones in this sample may be carry-over from other donors' samples.

CDR3 sequence reads: CASSPRWTGDHNYGYTF. In nucleotides, the CDR3 is TGTGCCAGCAGCCCCCGATGGACAGGGGATCATAATTATGGCTACACCTTC. The rearrangement uses TRBV9 and TRBJ1-2; TRBD1 matches at 9 bases. Losses at the gene ends were 4 bases for V and 5 bases for J; bases not matched to a gene: 15. The CDR3 is 17 amino acids. Germline CDR1 and CDR2: SGDLS and YYNGEE.